This TCR beta chain emerged from a study of cytomegalovirus exposure and HLA in healthy donors. The sample holds a few counts of this clone. Its specificity is not known. Regarding the study as a whole: What a later analysis reportedly showed was that an Asian-associated ancestry cluster had fewer N-insertions than the approximately 670-donor mean.

Both 60 Vbeta primers and 13 Jbeta primers went into the PCR. Sequencing used immunoSEQ multiplex PCR; TCRdb keeps in-frame clones, though not all of them. The sample yields under 150,000 clones, roughly 79% seen once. In germline, CDR1 is SQVTM, CDR2 ANQGSEA. The CDR3 sequence is 14 residues long. Trimming pared 5 bases from V and 4 bases from J, leaving 15 bases between. The sequence derives from a woman younger than 35 in good health and CMV-seronegative. Sequencing used PBMCs. This chain connects TRBV29-1 to TRBJ1-5, with D perhaps matching TRBD1 (5 bases). CDR3 in DNA: TGCAGCGTTTTAGGCGACAGCGCTAATCAGCCCCAGCATTTT. It is translated as CSVLGDSANQPQHF.